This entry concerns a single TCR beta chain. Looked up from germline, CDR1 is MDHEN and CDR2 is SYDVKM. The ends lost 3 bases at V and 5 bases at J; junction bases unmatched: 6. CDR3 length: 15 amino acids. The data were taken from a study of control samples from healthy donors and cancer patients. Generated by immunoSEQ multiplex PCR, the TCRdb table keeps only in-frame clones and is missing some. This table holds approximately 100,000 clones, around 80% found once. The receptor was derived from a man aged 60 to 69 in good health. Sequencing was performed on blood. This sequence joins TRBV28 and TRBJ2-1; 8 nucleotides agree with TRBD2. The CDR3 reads CASSFVAGGHNEQFF. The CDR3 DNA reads TGTGCCAGCAGTTTTGTTGCGGGAGGACACAATGAGCAGTTCTTC.